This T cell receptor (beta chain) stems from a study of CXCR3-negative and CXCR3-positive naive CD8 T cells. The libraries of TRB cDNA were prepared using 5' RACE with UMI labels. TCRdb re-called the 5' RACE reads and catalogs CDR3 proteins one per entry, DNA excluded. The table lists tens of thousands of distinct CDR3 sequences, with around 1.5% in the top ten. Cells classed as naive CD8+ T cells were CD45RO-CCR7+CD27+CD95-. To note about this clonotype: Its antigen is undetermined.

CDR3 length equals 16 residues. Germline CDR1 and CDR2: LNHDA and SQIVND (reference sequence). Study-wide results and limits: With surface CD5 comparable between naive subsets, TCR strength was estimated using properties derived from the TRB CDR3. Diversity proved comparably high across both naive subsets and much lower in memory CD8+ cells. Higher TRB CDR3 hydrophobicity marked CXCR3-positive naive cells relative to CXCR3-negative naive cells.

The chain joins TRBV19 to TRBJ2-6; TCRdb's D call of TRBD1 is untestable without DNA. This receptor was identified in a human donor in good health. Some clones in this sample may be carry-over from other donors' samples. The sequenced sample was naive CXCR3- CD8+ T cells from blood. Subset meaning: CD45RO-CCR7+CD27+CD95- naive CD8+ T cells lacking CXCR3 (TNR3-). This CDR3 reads CASSIDRGSGANVLTF.